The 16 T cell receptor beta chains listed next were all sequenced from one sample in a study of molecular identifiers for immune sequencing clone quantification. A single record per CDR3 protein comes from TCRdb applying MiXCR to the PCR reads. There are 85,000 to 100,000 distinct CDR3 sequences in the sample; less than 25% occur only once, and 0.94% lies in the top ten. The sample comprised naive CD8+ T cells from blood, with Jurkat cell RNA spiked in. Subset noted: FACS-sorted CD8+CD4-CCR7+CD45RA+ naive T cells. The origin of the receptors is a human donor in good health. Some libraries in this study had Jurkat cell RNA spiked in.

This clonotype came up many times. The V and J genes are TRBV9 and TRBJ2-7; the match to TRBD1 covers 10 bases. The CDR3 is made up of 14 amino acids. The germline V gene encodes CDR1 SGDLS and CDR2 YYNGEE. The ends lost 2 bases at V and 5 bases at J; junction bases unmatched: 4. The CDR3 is CASSVGQGKDEQYF. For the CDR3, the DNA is TGTGCCAGCAGCGTGGGACAGGGGAAAGACGAGCAGTACTTC.

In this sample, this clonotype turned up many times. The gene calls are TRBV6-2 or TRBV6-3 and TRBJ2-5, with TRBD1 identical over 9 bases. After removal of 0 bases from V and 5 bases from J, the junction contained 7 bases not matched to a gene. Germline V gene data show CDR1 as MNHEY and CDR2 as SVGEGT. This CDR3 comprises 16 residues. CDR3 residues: CASSYSDRGSLETQYF. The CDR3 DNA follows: TGTGCCAGCAGTTACTCGGACAGGGGATCTCTGGAGACCCAGTACTTC.

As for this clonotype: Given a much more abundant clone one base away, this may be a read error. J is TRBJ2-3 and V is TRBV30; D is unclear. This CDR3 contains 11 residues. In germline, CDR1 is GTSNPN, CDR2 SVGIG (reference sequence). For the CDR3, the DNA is TGTGTCTGGAAAAACTGGGATACGCAGTATTTT. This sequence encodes CVWKNWDTQYF.

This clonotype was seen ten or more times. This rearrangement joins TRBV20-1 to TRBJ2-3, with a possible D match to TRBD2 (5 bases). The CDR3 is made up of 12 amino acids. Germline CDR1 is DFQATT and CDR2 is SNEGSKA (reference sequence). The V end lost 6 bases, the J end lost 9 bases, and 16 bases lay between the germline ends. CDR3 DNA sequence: TGCAGTGCCCTAGAGGGCCGTGACACGCAGTATTTT. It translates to CSALEGRDTQYF.

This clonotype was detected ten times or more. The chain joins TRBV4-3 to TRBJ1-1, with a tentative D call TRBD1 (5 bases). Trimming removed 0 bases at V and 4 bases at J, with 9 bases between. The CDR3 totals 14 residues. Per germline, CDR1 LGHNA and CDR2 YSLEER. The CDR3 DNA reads TGCGCCAGCAGCCAAGACAGGGTGACCACTGAAGCTTTCTTT. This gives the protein CASSQDRVTTEAFF.

Written as DNA, the CDR3 is TGTGCCAGCAGTTTGGGGACAGGGGCGAGCGACCCCCAGCATTTT. Its translation is CASSLGTGASDPQHF. The gene calls are TRBV27 and TRBJ1-5; 10 bases are shared with TRBD1. Germline loops: CDR1 MNHEY, CDR2 SMNVEV (reference sequence). The junction had 9 bases not matched to a gene; V was cut back by 3 bases and J by 10 bases. This CDR3 spans 15 amino acids.

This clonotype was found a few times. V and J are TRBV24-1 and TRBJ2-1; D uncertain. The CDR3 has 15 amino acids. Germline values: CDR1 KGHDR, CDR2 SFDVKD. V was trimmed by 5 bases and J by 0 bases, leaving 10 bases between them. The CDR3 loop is CATSAAINSYNEQFF. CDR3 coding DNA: TGTGCCACCAGTGCGGCTATCAACTCCTACAATGAGCAGTTCTTC.

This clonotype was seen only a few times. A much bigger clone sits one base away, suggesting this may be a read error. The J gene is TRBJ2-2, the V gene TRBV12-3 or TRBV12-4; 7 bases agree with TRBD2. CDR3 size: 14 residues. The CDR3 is CASSSGGYTGEPFF. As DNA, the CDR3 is TGTGCCAGCAGTTCCGGGGGGTACACCGGGGAGCCGTTTTTT.

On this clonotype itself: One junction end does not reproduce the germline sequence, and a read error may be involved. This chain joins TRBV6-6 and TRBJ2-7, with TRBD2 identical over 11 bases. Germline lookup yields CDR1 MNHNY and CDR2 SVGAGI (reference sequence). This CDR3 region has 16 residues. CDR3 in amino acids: CAGSCFLAGGGYGQCF. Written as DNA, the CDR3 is TGTGCCGGCAGTTGCTTCCTAGCGGGGGGTGGCTACGGGCAGTGCTTC.

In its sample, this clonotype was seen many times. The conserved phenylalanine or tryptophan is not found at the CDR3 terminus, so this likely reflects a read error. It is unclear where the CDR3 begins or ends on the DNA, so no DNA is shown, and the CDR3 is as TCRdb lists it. The CDR3: CASSTYRG. The V and J genes are TRBV5-1 and TRBJ1-1. Germline V gene sequence: CDR1 SGHRS, CDR2 YFSETQ. Ends included, the CDR3 has 8 residues.

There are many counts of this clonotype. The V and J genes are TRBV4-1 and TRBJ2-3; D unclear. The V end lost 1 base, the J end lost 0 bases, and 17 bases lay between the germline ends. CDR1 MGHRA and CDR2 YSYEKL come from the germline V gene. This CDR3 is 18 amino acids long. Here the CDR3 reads CASSQVPGPVRSTDTQYF. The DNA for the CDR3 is TGCGCCAGCAGCCAAGTCCCCGGGCCCGTCCGTAGCACAGATACGCAGTATTTT.

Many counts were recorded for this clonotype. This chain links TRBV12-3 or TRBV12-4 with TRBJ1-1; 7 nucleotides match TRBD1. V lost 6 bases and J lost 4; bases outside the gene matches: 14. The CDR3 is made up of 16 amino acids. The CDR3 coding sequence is TGTGCCAGCAGGGAGGGACAGCGGTATTCGGGCACTGAAGCTTTCTTT. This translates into CASREGQRYSGTEAFF.

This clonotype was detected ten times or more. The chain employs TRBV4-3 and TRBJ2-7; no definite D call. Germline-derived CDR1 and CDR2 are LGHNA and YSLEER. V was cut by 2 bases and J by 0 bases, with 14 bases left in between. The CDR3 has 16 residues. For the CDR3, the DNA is TGCGCCAGCAGCCAAAGTCGGAGCCAGCCCTCCTACGAGCAGTACTTC. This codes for CASSQSRSQPSYEQYF.

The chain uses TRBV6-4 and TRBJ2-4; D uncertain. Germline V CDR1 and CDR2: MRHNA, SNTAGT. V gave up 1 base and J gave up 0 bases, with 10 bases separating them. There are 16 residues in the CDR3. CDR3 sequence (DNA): TGTGCCAGCAGTGACTATGTACTTTTAGCCAAAAACATTCAGTACTTC. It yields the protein CASSDYVLLAKNIQYF.

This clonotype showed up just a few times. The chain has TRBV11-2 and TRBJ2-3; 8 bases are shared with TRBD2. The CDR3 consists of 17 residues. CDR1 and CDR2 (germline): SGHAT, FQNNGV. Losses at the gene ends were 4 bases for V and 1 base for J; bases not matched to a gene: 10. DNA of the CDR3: TGTGCCAGCAGCTCGTACGACGGGGGGGCGGGCACAGATACGCAGTATTTT. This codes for CASSSYDGGAGTDTQYF.

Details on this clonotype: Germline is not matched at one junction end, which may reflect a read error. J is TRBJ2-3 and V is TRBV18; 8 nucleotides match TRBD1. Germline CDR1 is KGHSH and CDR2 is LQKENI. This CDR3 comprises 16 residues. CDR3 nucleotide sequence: TGTGCCCGCTCCCCCCCTGTGGCAGGGGGCTCAGATACGCAGTATTTT. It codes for CARSPPVAGGSDTQYF.